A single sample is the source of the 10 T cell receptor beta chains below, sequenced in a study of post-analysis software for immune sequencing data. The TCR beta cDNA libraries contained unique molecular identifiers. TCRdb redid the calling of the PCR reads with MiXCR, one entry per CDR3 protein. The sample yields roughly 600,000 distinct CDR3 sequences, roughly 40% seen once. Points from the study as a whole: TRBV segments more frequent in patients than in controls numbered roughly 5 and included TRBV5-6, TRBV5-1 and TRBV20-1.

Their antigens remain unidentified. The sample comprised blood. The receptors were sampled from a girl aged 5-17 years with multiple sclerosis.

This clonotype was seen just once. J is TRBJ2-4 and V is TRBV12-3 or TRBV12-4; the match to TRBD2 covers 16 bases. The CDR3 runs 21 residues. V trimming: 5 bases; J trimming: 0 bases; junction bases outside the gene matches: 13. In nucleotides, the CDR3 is TGTGCCAGCAGTCCGTTTGGGACTAGCGGGAGGGTTGTACTAGCCAAAAACATTCAGTACTTC. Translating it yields CASSPFGTSGRVVLAKNIQYF.

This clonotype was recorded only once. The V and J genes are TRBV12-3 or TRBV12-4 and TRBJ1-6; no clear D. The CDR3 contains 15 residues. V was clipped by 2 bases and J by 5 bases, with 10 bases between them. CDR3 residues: CASSLTGPNNSPLHF. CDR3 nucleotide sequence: TGTGCCAGCAGTTTAACCGGGCCCAATAATTCACCCCTCCACTTT.

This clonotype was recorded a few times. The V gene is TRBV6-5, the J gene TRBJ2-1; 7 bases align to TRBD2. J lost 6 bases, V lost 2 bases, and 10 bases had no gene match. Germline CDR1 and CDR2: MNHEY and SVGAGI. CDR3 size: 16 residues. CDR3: CASSYGLAEAPNEQFF. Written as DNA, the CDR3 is TGTGCCAGCAGTTACGGGCTAGCGGAGGCCCCCAATGAGCAGTTCTTC.

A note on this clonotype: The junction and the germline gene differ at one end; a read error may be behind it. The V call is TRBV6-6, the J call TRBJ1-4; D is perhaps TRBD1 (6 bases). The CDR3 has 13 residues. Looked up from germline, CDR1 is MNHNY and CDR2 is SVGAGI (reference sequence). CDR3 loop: CTSSRGGYEKLFF. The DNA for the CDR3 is TGTACCAGCAGCAGGGGAGGGTATGAAAAACTGTTTTTT.

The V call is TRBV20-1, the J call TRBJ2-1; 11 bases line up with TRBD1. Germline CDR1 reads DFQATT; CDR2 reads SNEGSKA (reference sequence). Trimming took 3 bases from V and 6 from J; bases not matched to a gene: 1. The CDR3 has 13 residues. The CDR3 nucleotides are TGCAGTGCTAGTGGGACAGGGGGCAATGAGCAGTTCTTC. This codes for CSASGTGGNEQFF.

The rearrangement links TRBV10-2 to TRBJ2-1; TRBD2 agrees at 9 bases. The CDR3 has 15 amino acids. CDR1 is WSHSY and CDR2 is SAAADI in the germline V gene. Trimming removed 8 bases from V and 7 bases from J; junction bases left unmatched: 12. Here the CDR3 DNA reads TGCGCCAGCCGCCTCGCGGCTAGCGGGGCTAATGAGCAGTTCTTC. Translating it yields CASRLAASGANEQFF.

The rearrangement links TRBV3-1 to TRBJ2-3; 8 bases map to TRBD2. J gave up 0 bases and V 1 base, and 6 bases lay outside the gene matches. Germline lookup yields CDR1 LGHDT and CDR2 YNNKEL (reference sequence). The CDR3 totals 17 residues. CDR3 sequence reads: CASSQVLLAASTDTQYF. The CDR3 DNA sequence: TGTGCCAGCAGCCAAGTTCTACTAGCGGCTAGCACAGATACGCAGTATTTT.

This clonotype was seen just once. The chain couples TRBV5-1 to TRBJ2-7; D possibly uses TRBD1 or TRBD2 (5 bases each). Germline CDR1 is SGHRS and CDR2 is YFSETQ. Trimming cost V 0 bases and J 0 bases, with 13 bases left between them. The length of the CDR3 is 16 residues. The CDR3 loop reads CASSLGSRDGSYEQYF. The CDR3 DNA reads TGCGCCAGCAGCTTGGGATCCCGGGACGGCTCCTACGAGCAGTACTTC.

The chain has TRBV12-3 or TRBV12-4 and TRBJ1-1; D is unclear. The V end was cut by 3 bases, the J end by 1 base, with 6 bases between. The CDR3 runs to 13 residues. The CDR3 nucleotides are TGTGCCAGCAGTTTGAACCAGAACACTGAAGCTTTCTTT. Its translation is CASSLNQNTEAFF.

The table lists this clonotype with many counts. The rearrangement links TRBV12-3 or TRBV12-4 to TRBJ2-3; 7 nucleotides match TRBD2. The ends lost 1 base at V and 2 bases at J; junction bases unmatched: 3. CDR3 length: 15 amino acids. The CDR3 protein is CASSLELAATDTQYF. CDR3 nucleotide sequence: TGTGCCAGCAGTTTAGAGCTAGCGGCCACAGATACGCAGTATTTT.